Listed below are T cell receptor beta chains from one sample, sequenced in a study of blood T cell repertoires in COVID-19. Sequencing was performed with immunoSEQ multiplex PCR; in TCRdb, only in-frame clones are kept and a portion is missing. The data hold some 210,000 clones, with roughly four fifths observed a single time. Source material: peripheral blood. The receptors stem from a woman in her thirties or forties with acute or convalescent COVID-19. The CDR3 runs from the conserved cysteine through the conserved F or W. The order of the fields is V gene, D gene, CDR3 length, J gene, clone size, CDR3 DNA, CDR3 protein. D genes are given only for firm matches. Not every row has a clone size; where given, it reads once, few, many or a size class.

V gene: TRBV27; D gene: -; CDR3 length: 15; J gene: TRBJ1-5; clone size: -; CDR3 DNA: TGTGCCAGCAGCCGAACCCGACAGCTCAGTCAGCCCCAGCATTTT; CDR3 protein: CASSRTRQLSQPQHF
V gene: TRBV2; D gene: -; CDR3 length: 15; J gene: TRBJ1-2; clone size: few; CDR3 DNA: TGTGCCAGCAGTGATTCTTGGACAGTTAACTATGGCTACACCTTC; CDR3 protein: CASSDSWTVNYGYTF
V gene: TRBV13; D gene: -; CDR3 length: 13; J gene: TRBJ2-1; clone size: once; CDR3 DNA: TGTGCCAGCAGCTTATCTAACTACAATGAGCAGTTCTTC; CDR3 protein: CASSLSNYNEQFF
V gene: TRBV7-2; D gene: -; CDR3 length: 14; J gene: TRBJ2-1; clone size: once; CDR3 DNA: TGTGCCAGCAGCTTAGTAGTCCAGGGTAGTGAGCAGTTCTTC; CDR3 protein: CASSLVVQGSEQFF
V gene: TRBV3-1/TRBV3-2; D gene: TRBD1; CDR3 length: 15; J gene: TRBJ2-7; clone size: -; CDR3 DNA: TGTGCCAGCAGCCAAGGACTGGACAGGTCCTACGAGCAGTACTTC; CDR3 protein: CASSQGLDRSYEQYF
V gene: TRBV27; D gene: TRBD1; CDR3 length: 19; J gene: TRBJ1-6; clone size: -; CDR3 DNA: TGTGCCAGCAGTTTCCTGTTACTTACCGGGACAGCTTATAATTCACCCCTCCACTTT; CDR3 protein: CASSFLLLTGTAYNSPLHF
V gene: TRBV6-2/TRBV6-3; D gene: TRBD1; CDR3 length: 20; J gene: TRBJ1-4; clone size: -; CDR3 DNA: TGTGCCAGCAGTTACACCTTCGGGACAGGGAGAAGTGCAACTAATGAAAAACTGTTTTTT; CDR3 protein: CASSYTFGTGRSATNEKLFF
V gene: TRBV24-1; D gene: -; CDR3 length: 17; J gene: TRBJ2-2; clone size: few; CDR3 DNA: TGTGCCACCAGTGATGGCGAAGAAACAGGTTACACCGGGGAGCTGTTTTTT; CDR3 protein: CATSDGEETGYTGELFF
V gene: TRBV19; D gene: -; CDR3 length: 13; J gene: TRBJ1-1; clone size: -; CDR3 DNA: TGTGCCAGTAGTTCTGGGCAAAGGACTGAAGCTTTCTTT; CDR3 protein: CASSSGQRTEAFF
V gene: TRBV24-1; D gene: -; CDR3 length: 11; J gene: TRBJ2-7; clone size: -; CDR3 DNA: TGTGCCACCAGACAGGCGTACGAGCAGTACTTC; CDR3 protein: CATRQAYEQYF
V gene: TRBV19; D gene: -; CDR3 length: 13; J gene: TRBJ1-2; clone size: once; CDR3 DNA: TGTGCCAGTAGCGACCTGGCTCGGGATGGCTACACCTTC; CDR3 protein: CASSDLARDGYTF
V gene: TRBV3-1/TRBV3-2; D gene: -; CDR3 length: 14; J gene: TRBJ1-2; clone size: -; CDR3 DNA: TGTGCCAGCAGCCCTGAGGGATCGGCCTATGGCTACACCTTC; CDR3 protein: CASSPEGSAYGYTF
V gene: TRBV10-3; D gene: -; CDR3 length: 12; J gene: TRBJ1-1; clone size: -; CDR3 DNA: TGTGCCATCAGTGACGGGAACACTGAAGCTTTCTTT; CDR3 protein: CAISDGNTEAFF
V gene: TRBV7-2; D gene: -; CDR3 length: 15; J gene: TRBJ2-7; clone size: -; CDR3 DNA: TGTGCCAGCAGCTTAAAATTACTAGGAGTACGGGAGCAGTACTTC; CDR3 protein: CASSLKLLGVREQYF
V gene: TRBV3-1/TRBV3-2; D gene: TRBD2; CDR3 length: 15; J gene: TRBJ2-5; clone size: -; CDR3 DNA: TGTGCCAGCAGCTCCTATAGCGGGGGAGGGGAGACCCAGTACTTC; CDR3 protein: CASSSYSGGGETQYF
V gene: TRBV14; D gene: TRBD2; CDR3 length: 13; J gene: TRBJ2-1; clone size: -; CDR3 DNA: TGTGCCAGCAGCCAGGTAGCGGGCCAAGTCCCGTTCTTC; CDR3 protein: CASSQVAGQVPFF
V gene: TRBV5-1; D gene: TRBD1; CDR3 length: 16; J gene: TRBJ2-1; clone size: -; CDR3 DNA: TGCGCCAGCAGCCCCGCGACAGGGGATCGCTACAATGAGCAGTTCTTC; CDR3 protein: CASSPATGDRYNEQFF
V gene: TRBV13; D gene: -; CDR3 length: 16; J gene: TRBJ1-2; clone size: -; CDR3 DNA: TGTGCCAGCAGCTTTGGAACAGGGAGAACTAACTATGGCTACACCTTC; CDR3 protein: CASSFGTGRTNYGYTF
V gene: TRBV7-2; D gene: TRBD1; CDR3 length: 14; J gene: TRBJ1-5; clone size: -; CDR3 DNA: TGTGCCAGCAGCCAGGGACAGGGCTATCAGCCCCAGCATTTT; CDR3 protein: CASSQGQGYQPQHF
V gene: TRBV2; D gene: -; CDR3 length: 15; J gene: TRBJ2-1; clone size: -; CDR3 DNA: TGTGCCAGCAGTGGAGGTGGAAGGTCCTACAATGAGCAGTTCTTC; CDR3 protein: CASSGGGRSYNEQFF
V gene: TRBV9; D gene: -; CDR3 length: 14; J gene: TRBJ2-3; clone size: -; CDR3 DNA: TGTGCCAGCAGCGTAGCTACAGGTACAGATACGCAGTATTTT; CDR3 protein: CASSVATGTDTQYF
V gene: TRBV5-1; D gene: TRBD1; CDR3 length: 16; J gene: TRBJ1-2; clone size: few; CDR3 DNA: TGCGCCAGCAGCTTGAGCTCGCAGGGGGTATTAAGCGGCTACACCTTC; CDR3 protein: CASSLSSQGVLSGYTF
V gene: TRBV2; D gene: -; CDR3 length: 13; J gene: TRBJ1-2; clone size: -; CDR3 DNA: TGTGCCAGTCGGAGGGGGGGCGTAGATGGCTACACCTTC; CDR3 protein: CASRRGGVDGYTF
V gene: TRBV6-2/TRBV6-3; D gene: -; CDR3 length: 16; J gene: TRBJ2-1; clone size: -; CDR3 DNA: TGTGCCAGCAGTCCATCTGGCGGAGGCTCCTACAATGAGCAGTTCTTC; CDR3 protein: CASSPSGGGSYNEQFF
V gene: TRBV3-1/TRBV3-2; D gene: TRBD2; CDR3 length: 14; J gene: TRBJ2-5; clone size: -; CDR3 DNA: TGTGCCAGCAGGTCCACTAGCGGCCAAGAGACCCAGTACTTC; CDR3 protein: CASRSTSGQETQYF
V gene: TRBV6-2/TRBV6-3; D gene: -; CDR3 length: 12; J gene: TRBJ1-1; clone size: -; CDR3 DNA: TGTGCCAGCAGTTACTTTCTCACTGAAGCTTTCTTT; CDR3 protein: CASSYFLTEAFF
V gene: TRBV2; D gene: -; CDR3 length: 13; J gene: TRBJ2-3; clone size: -; CDR3 DNA: TGTGCCAGCAGTGAAGGGGCTACAGATACGCAGTATTTT; CDR3 protein: CASSEGATDTQYF
V gene: TRBV4-3; D gene: TRBD1; CDR3 length: 14; J gene: TRBJ2-5; clone size: -; CDR3 DNA: TGCGCCAGCAGCAAGGACAGGGAACGGGGTCCCCAGTACTTC; CDR3 protein: CASSKDRERGPQYF
V gene: TRBV4-3; D gene: -; CDR3 length: 16; J gene: TRBJ2-2; clone size: -; CDR3 DNA: TGCGCCAGCAGCCAAGGGGGACACTCGAACACCGGGGAGCTGTTTTTT; CDR3 protein: CASSQGGHSNTGELFF
V gene: TRBV10-3; D gene: -; CDR3 length: 15; J gene: TRBJ2-2; clone size: -; CDR3 DNA: TGTGCCATCAGGTCGGGACTTGAGAACACCGGGGAGCTGTTTTTT; CDR3 protein: CAIRSGLENTGELFF
V gene: TRBV12-3/TRBV12-4; D gene: -; CDR3 length: 11; J gene: TRBJ2-5; clone size: -; CDR3 DNA: TGTGCCAGCAGTTTTCAGGAGACCCAGTACTTC; CDR3 protein: CASSFQETQYF
V gene: TRBV6-2/TRBV6-3; D gene: TRBD1; CDR3 length: 12; J gene: TRBJ1-2; clone size: -; CDR3 DNA: TGTGCCAGCAGTCAACCCAGGGGGAGCTACACCTTC; CDR3 protein: CASSQPRGSYTF
V gene: TRBV29-1; D gene: -; CDR3 length: 13; J gene: TRBJ2-1; clone size: -; CDR3 DNA: TGCAGCGCCGGAGGGAGCTCCTACAATGAGCAGTTCTTC; CDR3 protein: CSAGGSSYNEQFF
V gene: TRBV10-3; D gene: TRBD1; CDR3 length: 13; J gene: TRBJ1-5; clone size: -; CDR3 DNA: TGTGCCATCAATGAAGACAGGGATCAGCCCCAGCATTTT; CDR3 protein: CAINEDRDQPQHF
V gene: TRBV30; D gene: TRBD1; CDR3 length: 12; J gene: TRBJ1-6; clone size: once; CDR3 DNA: TGTGCCTGGGGACAGGGGGGTTCACCCCTCCACTTT; CDR3 protein: CAWGQGGSPLHF
V gene: TRBV7-6; D gene: TRBD1; CDR3 length: 15; J gene: TRBJ2-2; clone size: -; CDR3 DNA: TGTGCCAGCAGCCGGGGACAGGGGGACACCGGGGAGCTGTTTTTT; CDR3 protein: CASSRGQGDTGELFF
V gene: TRBV5-4; D gene: -; CDR3 length: 15; J gene: TRBJ2-1; clone size: -; CDR3 DNA: TGTGCCAGCAGCTCCAAACTAGCTTCCTACAATGAGCAGTTCTTC; CDR3 protein: CASSSKLASYNEQFF
V gene: TRBV19; D gene: TRBD1; CDR3 length: 16; J gene: TRBJ1-4; clone size: -; CDR3 DNA: TGTGCCAGTAGTCCCCGGACAGGCCGAACTAATGAAAAACTGTTTTTT; CDR3 protein: CASSPRTGRTNEKLFF
V gene: TRBV19; D gene: -; CDR3 length: 13; J gene: TRBJ1-5; clone size: -; CDR3 DNA: TGTGCCAGTAGGAGGACACTGAATCAGCCCCAGCATTTT; CDR3 protein: CASRRTLNQPQHF
V gene: TRBV29-1; D gene: TRBD2; CDR3 length: 14; J gene: TRBJ2-7; clone size: -; CDR3 DNA: TGCAGCGTTGAAACAGAAGCGGGGAACTACGAGCAGTACTTC; CDR3 protein: CSVETEAGNYEQYF
V gene: TRBV2; D gene: TRBD1; CDR3 length: 15; J gene: TRBJ2-7; clone size: -; CDR3 DNA: TGTGCCAGCAGTGATCCAGGGGGCTTATACTACGAGCAGTACTTC; CDR3 protein: CASSDPGGLYYEQYF
V gene: TRBV5-1; D gene: -; CDR3 length: 18; J gene: TRBJ1-2; clone size: -; CDR3 DNA: TGCGCCAGCAGCTTGGGTTCTCCAGGGCCAGGGATTGTCTATGGCTACACCTTC; CDR3 protein: CASSLGSPGPGIVYGYTF
V gene: TRBV7-6; D gene: TRBD2; CDR3 length: 14; J gene: TRBJ2-1; clone size: -; CDR3 DNA: TGTGCCAGCAGCCGGACTAGCGCATACAATGAGCAGTTCTTC; CDR3 protein: CASSRTSAYNEQFF